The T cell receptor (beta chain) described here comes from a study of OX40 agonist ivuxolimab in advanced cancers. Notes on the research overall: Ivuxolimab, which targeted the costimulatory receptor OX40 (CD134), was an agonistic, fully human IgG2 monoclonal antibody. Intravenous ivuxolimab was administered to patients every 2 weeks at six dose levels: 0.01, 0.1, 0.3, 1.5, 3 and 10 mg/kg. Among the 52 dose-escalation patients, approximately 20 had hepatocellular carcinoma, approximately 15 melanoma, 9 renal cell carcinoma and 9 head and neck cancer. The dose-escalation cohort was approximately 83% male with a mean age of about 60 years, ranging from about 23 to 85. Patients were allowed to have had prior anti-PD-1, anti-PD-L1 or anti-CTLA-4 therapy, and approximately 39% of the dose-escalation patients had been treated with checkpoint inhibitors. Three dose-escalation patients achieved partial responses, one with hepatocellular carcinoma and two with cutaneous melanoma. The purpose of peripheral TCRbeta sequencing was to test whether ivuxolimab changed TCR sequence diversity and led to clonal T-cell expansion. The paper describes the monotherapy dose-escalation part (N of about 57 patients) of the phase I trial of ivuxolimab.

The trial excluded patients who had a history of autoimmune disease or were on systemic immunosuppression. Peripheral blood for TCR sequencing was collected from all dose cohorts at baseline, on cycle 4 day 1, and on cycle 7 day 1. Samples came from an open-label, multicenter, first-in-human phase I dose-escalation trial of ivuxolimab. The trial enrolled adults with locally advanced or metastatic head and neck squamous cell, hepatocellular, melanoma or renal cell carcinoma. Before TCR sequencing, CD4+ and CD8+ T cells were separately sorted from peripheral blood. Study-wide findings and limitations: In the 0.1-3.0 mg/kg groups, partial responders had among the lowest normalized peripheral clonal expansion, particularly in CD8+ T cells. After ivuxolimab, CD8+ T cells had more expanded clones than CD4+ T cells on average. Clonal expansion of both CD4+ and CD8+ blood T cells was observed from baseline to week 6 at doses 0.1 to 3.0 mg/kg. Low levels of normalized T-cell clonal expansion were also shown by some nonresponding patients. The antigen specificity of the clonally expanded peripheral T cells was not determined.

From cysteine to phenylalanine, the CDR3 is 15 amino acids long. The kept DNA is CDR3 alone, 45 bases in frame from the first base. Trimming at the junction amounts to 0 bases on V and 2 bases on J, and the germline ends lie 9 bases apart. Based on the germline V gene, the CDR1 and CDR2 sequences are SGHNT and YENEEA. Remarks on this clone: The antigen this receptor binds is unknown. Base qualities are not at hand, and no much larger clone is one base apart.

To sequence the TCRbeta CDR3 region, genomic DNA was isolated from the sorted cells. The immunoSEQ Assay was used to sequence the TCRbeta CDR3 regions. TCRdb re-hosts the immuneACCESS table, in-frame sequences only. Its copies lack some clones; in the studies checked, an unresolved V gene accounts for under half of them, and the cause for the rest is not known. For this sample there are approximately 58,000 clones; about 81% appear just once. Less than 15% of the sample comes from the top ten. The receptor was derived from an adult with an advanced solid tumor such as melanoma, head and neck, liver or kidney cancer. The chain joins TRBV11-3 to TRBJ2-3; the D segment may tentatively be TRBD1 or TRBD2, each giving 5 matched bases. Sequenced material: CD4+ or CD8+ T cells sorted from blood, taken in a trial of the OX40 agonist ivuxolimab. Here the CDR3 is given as CASSLDGGSTDTQYF. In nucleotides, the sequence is TGTGCCAGCAGCTTAGATGGGGGATCCACAGATACGCAGTATTTT. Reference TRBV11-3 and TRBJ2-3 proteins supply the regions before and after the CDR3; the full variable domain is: EAGVVQSPRYKIIEKKQPVAFWCNPISGHNTLYWYLQNLGQGPELLIRYENEEAVDDSQLPKDRFSAERLKGVDSTLKIQPAELGDSAVYLCASSLDGGSTDTQYFGPGTRLTVL.